This T cell receptor beta chain originates from a study of blood T cell repertoires in COVID-19. Study background: Acute and convalescent COVID-19 specimens originated in the United States, Italy and Spain. T cells, B-cell-depleted T cells, or PBMCs provided the cDNA or gDNA that served as material.

Original analysis: Quantification of nucleated cells was approximated via reference gene primer amplification. Measured with immunoSEQ multiplex PCR; TCRdb has only the in-frame clones, and not every one. Clone size and V and J calls were adopted from that table, with D and trimming inferred from the DNA. The sample lists approximately 200,000 clones, roughly nine tenths occurring once. V lost 5 bases to trimming and J lost 6 bases; unmatched junction nucleotides: 8. The CDR3 loop spans 15 amino acids. Per germline, CDR1 SEHNR and CDR2 FQNEAQ (reference sequence). This clone came up once. The sequence was obtained from a man in his sixties or seventies with acute or convalescent COVID-19. Sequencing was performed on peripheral blood. The V and J genes are TRBV7-9 and TRBJ2-3; 10 bases match TRBD1. CDR3 in DNA: TGTGCCAGCAGCAAACGGACAGGGGGTTTGGATACGCAGTATTTT. Residues: CASSKRTGGLDTQYF.